A selection of T cell receptor beta chains follows, all from one sample in a study of sequential checkpoint blockade in melanoma. Only in-frame clones appear in the TCRdb table, and some are missing; sequencing was by immunoSEQ multiplex PCR. Found here are around 4,000 clones, roughly 59% of them singletons; the top ten hold 20% to 25%. Source: CD8+ T cells sorted from blood (inferred from file names), taken from a patient given nivolumab and ipilimumab in sequence. The receptors originated from a human patient with melanoma. Some clones in this sample may be carry-over from other donors' samples. The CDR3 runs from the conserved cysteine through the conserved F or W. Each record gives: clone size, V gene, J gene, D gene, CDR3 protein, CDR3 DNA. D genes are given only for firm matches. A clone size is listed for some rows: how often the clone was seen (once, few, many), or a class if it is expanded.

>.|TRBV10-2|TRBJ1-2|TRBD1
CASSESGGQGRYGYTF
TGCGCCAGCAGTGAGTCCGGAGGACAGGGCCGGTATGGCTACACCTTC
>few|TRBV27|TRBJ2-1|TRBD1
CATQSLGTVNEQFF
TGTGCCACTCAAAGCCTCGGGACAGTAAATGAGCAGTTCTTC
>.|TRBV19|TRBJ1-3|TRBD1
CASSTDRGSGNTIYF
TGTGCCAGTAGCACCGACAGGGGCTCTGGAAACACCATATATTTT
>medium-sized|TRBV4-1|TRBJ2-7|.
CASSRGESSPYEQYF
TGCGCCAGCAGCCGGGGAGAGAGCAGTCCCTACGAGCAGTACTTC
>.|TRBV4-1|TRBJ1-1|.
CASSQVEQIMNTEAFF
TGCGCCAGCAGCCAAGTTGAACAGATCATGAACACTGAAGCTTTCTTT
>.|TRBV6-5|TRBJ2-5|TRBD2
CASSSGEVKTQYF
TGTGCCAGCAGTAGCGGGGAGGTAAAGACCCAGTACTTC
>.|TRBV6-4|TRBJ1-4|.
CASSRTSGAGEKLFF
TGTGCCAGCAGCCGAACGTCAGGGGCAGGTGAAAAACTGTTTTTT
>.|TRBV5-1|TRBJ2-5|TRBD2
CASSFGTSGGKTQYF
TGCGCCAGCAGCTTCGGGACTAGCGGGGGCAAGACCCAGTACTTC
>.|TRBV14|TRBJ1-2|TRBD1
CASSQVQGDYGYTF
TGTGCCAGCAGCCAAGTACAGGGGGACTATGGCTACACCTTC
>few|TRBV14|TRBJ2-7|TRBD2
CASSQASGVNYEQYF
TGTGCCAGCAGCCAAGCCAGCGGGGTTAACTACGAGCAGTACTTC
>.|TRBV7-9|TRBJ2-7|.
CASSLEFGQAPYEQYF
TGTGCCAGCAGCTTAGAATTTGGTCAGGCCCCCTACGAGCAGTACTTC
>.|TRBV6-1|TRBJ1-1|.
CASSPDRLNTEAFF
TGTGCCAGCAGTCCCGACAGGCTGAACACTGAAGCTTTCTTT
>.|TRBV18|TRBJ2-3|.
CASSSTVSTDTQYF
TGTGCCAGCTCATCGACAGTTAGCACAGATACGCAGTATTTT
>.|TRBV2|TRBJ1-1|.
CANRVTTGEAFF
TGTGCCAACCGGGTGACAACAGGTGAAGCTTTCTTT
>few|TRBV6-1|TRBJ2-2|TRBD2
CASSEESGGAGELFF
TGTGCCAGCAGTGAAGAAAGCGGGGGGGCCGGGGAGCTGTTTTTT
>.|TRBV28|TRBJ1-4|.
CASSLLLAGANEKLFF
TGTGCCAGCAGTTTATTATTGGCAGGGGCTAATGAAAAACTGTTTTTT
>.|TRBV5-6|TRBJ2-1|.
CASRWGGGAYNEQFF
TGTGCCAGCAGGTGGGGAGGGGGGGCTTACAATGAGCAGTTCTTC
>.|TRBV7-2|TRBJ1-5|.
CASSLGWGGQPQHF
TGTGCCAGCAGCTTAGGTTGGGGAGGGCAGCCCCAGCATTTT
>.|TRBV4-2|TRBJ2-1|TRBD2
CASSQVDGGSSSYNEQFF
TGTGCCAGCAGCCAAGTGGACGGGGGGTCCTCCTCCTACAATGAGCAGTTCTTC
>large|TRBV5-4|TRBJ2-7|TRBD1
CASSLGQGWEQYF
TGTGCCAGCAGCTTGGGACAGGGATGGGAGCAGTACTTC
>.|TRBV19|TRBJ2-7|TRBD2
CASSVASGEYEQYF
TGCGCCAGTAGCGTGGCTAGCGGGGAGTACGAGCAGTACTTC
>few|TRBV7-8|TRBJ2-7|.
CASSLGRGQSGAYEQYF
TGTGCCAGCAGCTTAGGGAGGGGGCAGTCCGGCGCCTACGAGCAGTACTTC
>.|TRBV6-5|TRBJ2-7|TRBD1
CASSYSGTGSYEQYF
TGTGCCAGCAGTTACTCGGGGACAGGGTCCTACGAGCAGTACTTC
>.|TRBV25-1|TRBJ2-1|TRBD2
CASSEWGGDGNEQFF
TGTGCCAGCAGTGAATGGGGGGGGGATGGCAATGAGCAGTTCTTC
>.|TRBV6-6|TRBJ1-5|.
CASSWQDTYSNQPQHF
TGTGCCAGCAGTTGGCAGGATACCTATAGCAATCAGCCCCAGCATTTT
>few|TRBV6-4|TRBJ2-2|.
CASRAEGGDTGELFF
TGTGCCAGCAGAGCAGAAGGGGGGGACACCGGGGAGCTGTTTTTT
>few|TRBV21-1|TRBJ1-4|.
CASSGRFMAPQLRNEKLFF
TGTGCCAGCAGCGGTCGTTTTATGGCACCCCAGTTAAGAAATGAAAAACTGTTTTTT
>.|TRBV6-1|TRBJ2-4|.
CASSDRGSDIQYF
TGTGCCAGCAGTGACCGGGGTAGCGACATTCAGTACTTC
>.|TRBV4-1|TRBJ2-7|TRBD1
CASSQLTGLNEQYF
TGCGCCAGCAGCCAACTGACAGGGTTGAACGAGCAGTACTTC
>.|TRBV19|TRBJ2-3|.
CASSLLTESTDTQYF
TGTGCCAGTAGTTTACTGACAGAAAGCACAGATACGCAGTATTTT
>.|TRBV9|TRBJ2-3|.
CASSVGAGQDTQYF
TGTGCCAGCAGCGTAGGGGCTGGACAAGATACGCAGTATTTT
>few|TRBV6-6|TRBJ1-2|.
CASSSSGFWYGYTF
TGTGCCAGCAGTTCATCGGGTTTTTGGTATGGCTACACCTTC
>.|TRBV7-8|TRBJ2-1|TRBD2
CASSSPSGGIDNEQFF
TGTGCCAGCAGCTCCCCTAGCGGGGGGATTGACAATGAGCAGTTCTTC
>.|TRBV12-5|TRBJ2-5|TRBD2
CASGGTSEGVYQETQYF
TGTGCTAGTGGAGGGACTAGCGAGGGGGTGTACCAAGAGACCCAGTACTTC
>.|TRBV6-4|TRBJ1-3|.
CASTEGHNSGNTIYF
TGTGCCAGCACCGAGGGACACAACTCTGGAAACACCATATATTTT
>.|TRBV4-1|TRBJ2-7|.
CASSPGDTLTYEQYF
TGCGCCAGCAGCCCTGGGGACACTTTGACCTACGAGCAGTACTTC
>.|TRBV5-1|TRBJ1-1|TRBD1
CASSFRAQGKNTEAFF
TGCGCCAGCAGCTTCAGGGCACAGGGGAAGAACACTGAAGCTTTCTTT
>.|TRBV5-4|TRBJ2-7|TRBD1
CASSLGQGAYEQYF
TGTGCCAGCAGCTTGGGACAGGGCGCCTACGAGCAGTACTTC
>.|TRBV7-2|TRBJ2-7|.
CASSLASSSYEQYF
TGTGCCAGCAGCTTGGCGTCTAGCTCCTACGAGCAGTACTTC
>.|TRBV5-4|TRBJ2-5|.
CASRPTTGRETQYF
TGTGCCAGCAGACCTACGACAGGGAGGGAGACCCAGTACTTC
>.|TRBV5-6|TRBJ1-2|.
CASSLEGSYGYTF
TGTGCCAGCAGCTTGGAGGGGTCCTATGGCTACACCTTC
>few|TRBV27|TRBJ2-3|.
CASSFPGASADTQYF
TGTGCCAGCAGTTTCCCTGGCGCTAGCGCAGATACGCAGTATTTT
>.|TRBV7-9|TRBJ2-3|.
CASIVVRDTQYF
TGTGCCAGCATCGTGGTGAGGGATACGCAGTATTTT
>.|TRBV7-9|TRBJ2-1|.
CASSLGANNEQFF
TGTGCCAGCAGCTTAGGCGCAAACAATGAGCAGTTCTTC
>.|TRBV11-2|TRBJ2-2|TRBD1
CASSPGTGVGTGELFF
TGTGCCAGCAGCCCCGGGACAGGGGTGGGAACCGGGGAGCTGTTTTTT
>.|TRBV5-8|TRBJ1-2|TRBD1
CASSSRTGGSYGYTF
TGTGCCAGCAGCTCTAGGACAGGGGGCTCCTATGGCTACACCTTC
>few|TRBV25-1|TRBJ2-1|.
CASSEYRGFYNEQFF
TGTGCCAGCAGTGAATATAGGGGGTTTTACAATGAGCAGTTCTTC
>.|TRBV5-5|TRBJ2-7|.
CASSLRQMIHEQYF
TGTGCCAGCAGCTTGAGACAGATGATCCACGAGCAGTACTTC
>.|TRBV6-4|TRBJ2-1|.
CASSDGRLNYNGQFF
TGTGCCAGCAGTGACGGTCGACTGAATTACAATGGGCAGTTCTTC
>once|TRBV7-9|TRBJ2-1|TRBD1
CASSLVGTGNHEQFF
TGTGCCAGCAGCTTAGTCGGGACAGGGAACCATGAGCAGTTCTTC
>.|TRBV10-3|TRBJ1-5|.
CASSYSGQPQHF
TGTGCCAGCAGTTACTCGGGGCAGCCCCAGCATTTT
>.|TRBV5-5|TRBJ1-1|.
CASSFGQNEAFF
TGTGCCAGCAGCTTTGGACAAAATGAAGCTTTCTTT
>.|TRBV6-5|TRBJ1-1|.
CASSYRPARLNTEAFF
TGTGCCAGCAGTTATAGGCCAGCGAGATTGAACACTGAAGCTTTCTTT
>.|TRBV7-9|TRBJ2-7|TRBD2
CASSYFSTSGGYEQYF
TGTGCCAGCAGTTACTTTTCGACTAGCGGGGGCTACGAGCAGTACTTC